The rows below give T cell receptor beta chains drawn from one sample of a study of control samples from healthy donors and cancer patients. Produced via immunoSEQ multiplex PCR; TCRdb's table is partial and in-frame only. The sample holds fewer than 200,000 clones; 90% to 95% are singletons and the top ten take 1.4%. Sequencing was performed on blood. The source is a man aged 25 to 45 in good health. Both conserved end residues are trimmed from each CDR3. The order of the fields is J gene, clone size, V gene, CDR3 protein. The size field is filled for only some rows; it gives once, few, many or a size class.

J gene: TRBJ2-3; clone size: .; V gene: TRBV19; CDR3 protein: ASSRVETSTDTQY
J gene: TRBJ1-5; clone size: .; V gene: TRBV18; CDR3 protein: ASSPGRNNQPQH
J gene: TRBJ1-1; clone size: .; V gene: TRBV5-1; CDR3 protein: ASSIRQGTLNTEAF
J gene: TRBJ1-2; clone size: .; V gene: TRBV27; CDR3 protein: ASSSLTVMGGYT
J gene: TRBJ2-5; clone size: .; V gene: TRBV18; CDR3 protein: ASSTTPSETQY
J gene: TRBJ1-5; clone size: .; V gene: TRBV2; CDR3 protein: ASSLEAGKGNQPQH
J gene: TRBJ2-3; clone size: .; V gene: TRBV18; CDR3 protein: ASSPGQGADTQY
J gene: TRBJ1-1; clone size: .; V gene: TRBV18; CDR3 protein: ASSLRDRGLNTEAF
J gene: TRBJ2-7; clone size: .; V gene: TRBV5-4; CDR3 protein: ASSSAGQGPYEQY
J gene: TRBJ1-4; clone size: .; V gene: TRBV3-1/TRBV3-2; CDR3 protein: ASSHGPSGGKGEKLF
J gene: TRBJ2-2; clone size: .; V gene: TRBV5-4; CDR3 protein: ASSRTRDLQAGELF
J gene: TRBJ1-2; clone size: .; V gene: TRBV6-5; CDR3 protein: ASSYSGEGGYT
J gene: TRBJ2-7; clone size: .; V gene: TRBV25-1; CDR3 protein: ASSDPGQSYEQY
J gene: TRBJ2-5; clone size: .; V gene: TRBV5-8; CDR3 protein: ASSEGTGSLPETQY
J gene: TRBJ2-7; clone size: .; V gene: TRBV5-1; CDR3 protein: ASSPRQGFLEQY
J gene: TRBJ2-2; clone size: .; V gene: TRBV24-1; CDR3 protein: ATSDLSFDGELF
J gene: TRBJ2-5; clone size: .; V gene: TRBV12-3/TRBV12-4; CDR3 protein: ASSAGSQETQY
J gene: TRBJ2-7; clone size: .; V gene: TRBV27; CDR3 protein: ASSFEPTYEQY
J gene: TRBJ2-5; clone size: once; V gene: TRBV7-9; CDR3 protein: ASSLGQGGQETQY
J gene: TRBJ1-6; clone size: .; V gene: TRBV28; CDR3 protein: ASGQQDRDNSPLH
J gene: TRBJ1-1; clone size: .; V gene: TRBV28; CDR3 protein: ASSFGGRVNTEAF
J gene: TRBJ2-7; clone size: .; V gene: TRBV10-3; CDR3 protein: AISRAPGGEWEQY
J gene: TRBJ1-6; clone size: .; V gene: TRBV28; CDR3 protein: ATDSRALNSPLH
J gene: TRBJ1-4; clone size: .; V gene: TRBV7-8; CDR3 protein: ASSSEIPGQGSLANEKLF
J gene: TRBJ2-6; clone size: few; V gene: TRBV5-1; CDR3 protein: ASRGQGDSAGANVLT
J gene: TRBJ2-7; clone size: few; V gene: TRBV7-8; CDR3 protein: ASSLSQGFLAYEQY
J gene: TRBJ2-1; clone size: .; V gene: TRBV27; CDR3 protein: ASSSGRSYNEQF
J gene: TRBJ2-5; clone size: .; V gene: TRBV19; CDR3 protein: ASSISRGKETQY
J gene: TRBJ1-5; clone size: once; V gene: TRBV28; CDR3 protein: ASRRGGQPQH
J gene: TRBJ1-4; clone size: .; V gene: TRBV19; CDR3 protein: ASSALGQGNEKLF
J gene: TRBJ1-2; clone size: .; V gene: TRBV6-4; CDR3 protein: ASSDGAKGRGYT
J gene: TRBJ2-7; clone size: .; V gene: TRBV6-4; CDR3 protein: ALLGGRAFYEQY
J gene: TRBJ1-2; clone size: .; V gene: TRBV18; CDR3 protein: ASSPDSPGEYGYT
J gene: TRBJ2-3; clone size: .; V gene: TRBV5-1; CDR3 protein: ASSLPRGRGDTQY
J gene: TRBJ2-7; clone size: .; V gene: TRBV4-1; CDR3 protein: ASSQGYGTGFYEQY
J gene: TRBJ2-6; clone size: .; V gene: TRBV18; CDR3 protein: ASSPPQGWVGANVLT
J gene: TRBJ1-2; clone size: .; V gene: TRBV6-5; CDR3 protein: ASSSRGGRYGYT
J gene: TRBJ1-5; clone size: .; V gene: TRBV13; CDR3 protein: ASSSGPGGQPQH
J gene: TRBJ2-7; clone size: .; V gene: TRBV6-5; CDR3 protein: ASMPLVGESYEQY
J gene: TRBJ1-2; clone size: once; V gene: TRBV6-6; CDR3 protein: ASSTDPSYGYT
J gene: TRBJ1-3; clone size: .; V gene: TRBV5-8; CDR3 protein: ASSRTGRTSGNTIY
J gene: TRBJ1-1; clone size: .; V gene: TRBV19; CDR3 protein: ATRGQGAMNTEAF
J gene: TRBJ2-1; clone size: .; V gene: TRBV27; CDR3 protein: ASSPPLRSSLNEQF
J gene: TRBJ1-4; clone size: .; V gene: TRBV7-9; CDR3 protein: ASSLAGQVTEKLF
J gene: TRBJ1-1; clone size: .; V gene: TRBV19; CDR3 protein: ASSSRRTGGGDTEAF
J gene: TRBJ1-5; clone size: .; V gene: TRBV28; CDR3 protein: ASSFLARGLGQPQH
J gene: TRBJ1-6; clone size: .; V gene: TRBV6-5; CDR3 protein: ASGIGLNSPLH
J gene: TRBJ1-2; clone size: .; V gene: TRBV6-5; CDR3 protein: ASGRIYGYT
J gene: TRBJ1-2; clone size: .; V gene: TRBV4-2; CDR3 protein: ASSQSTSADGYT
J gene: TRBJ2-7; clone size: .; V gene: TRBV24-1; CDR3 protein: ATSHSLAGGPYEQY
J gene: TRBJ2-3; clone size: .; V gene: TRBV6-2/TRBV6-3; CDR3 protein: ASSYFWDPTDTQY
J gene: TRBJ1-6; clone size: .; V gene: TRBV27; CDR3 protein: ASSAKSGTVNSPLH
J gene: TRBJ2-7; clone size: .; V gene: TRBV3-1/TRBV3-2; CDR3 protein: ASSGRTKTYEQY